The 3 T cell receptor beta chains listed next were all sequenced from one sample in a study of T cells in Graves' hyperthyroidism and ophthalmopathy. Researchers took RNA transcripts and amplified the TCR beta CDR3 regions from them. TCR CDR3 regions were first amplified by RT-PCR with HTBI primers. Each CDR3 protein is one row after TCRdb ran MiXCR on the multiplex PCR reads. This sample yields around 500,000 distinct CDR3 sequences, of which 14% are seen a single time; 15% to 20% belongs to the top ten. The material sequenced was blood. Every receptor here comes from a woman between 18 and 30 years old with Graves' hyperthyroidism.

In this sample, this clonotype turned up many times. The chain carries TRBV9 and TRBJ2-3, with D unclear. V was trimmed by 4 bases and J by 1 base, leaving 19 bases between them. This CDR3 is built from 17 residues. CDR1 and CDR2 (germline): SGDLS, YYNGEE. CDR3 protein: CASSPEEGGRRTDTQYF. The CDR3 DNA reads as TGTGCCAGCAGCCCCGAGGAAGGCGGAAGACGCACAGATACGCAGTATTTT.

This clonotype was counted between two and nine times. V is TRBV7-8 and J is TRBJ2-7; a weak D match, TRBD2 (6 bases). Trimming took off 5 bases at V and 6 bases at J, with 11 bases between the two ends. Germline assignment: CDR1 SGHVS and CDR2 FQNEAQ. The CDR3 loop spans 12 amino acids. The CDR3 DNA reads as TGTGCCAGCAGCCACTCACTAGCCGAGCAGTACGTC. It is translated as CASSHSLAEQYV.

This clonotype was seen at least ten times. This chain uses TRBV19 with TRBJ2-2; 9 bases agree with TRBD2. The germline CDR1 and CDR2 sequences are LNHDA and SQIVND (reference sequence). V lost 6 bases, J lost 5 bases, and 10 bases stayed unmatched. This CDR3 contains 16 residues. DNA for the CDR3: TGTGCCAGTAGGGAGGTAGCGGGAGAGCTAACCGGGGAGCTGTTTTTT. It yields the protein CASREVAGELTGELFF.